The subject of this entry is one T cell receptor beta chain. This table comes from immunoSEQ multiplex PCR, and its TCRdb copy is limited to in-frame clones, with some not included. The sample records 45,000 to 65,000 clones, 88% being singletons. The data are from a study of OX40 agonist ivuxolimab in advanced cancers. CDR1 is ENHRY, CDR2 SYGVKD, per germline. J gave up 6 bases and V 2 bases, and 12 bases lay outside the gene matches. This CDR3 has 16 residues. Autoimmune disease history or systemic immunosuppression barred patients. The TCR comes from an adult with an advanced solid tumor such as melanoma, head and neck, liver or kidney cancer. Source: CD4+ or CD8+ T cells sorted from blood, taken in a trial of the OX40 agonist ivuxolimab. The rearrangement links TRBV10-3 to TRBJ2-5, with TRBD1 identical over 7 bases. The chain's CDR3 is CAISEGIGGSLQTQYF. The DNA for the CDR3 is TGTGCCATCAGTGAGGGAATAGGGGGCTCTTTACAGACCCAGTACTTC.